These 28 T cell receptor beta chains were all obtained from the same sample, sequenced in a study of Ad26.COV2.S vaccination and SARS-CoV-2 variants. Using immunoSEQ multiplex PCR, the repertoire was profiled, and TCRdb retains in-frame clones only, with some absent. The sample lists approximately 340,000 clones, 70% to 90% occurring once. This sample's treatment: about 20 received Ad26.COV2.S at low or high dose, single or two shots; about 5 received placebo; per-sample allocation not given. The study sampled participants on day 63 after the first vaccine or placebo injection. The sequencing here drew on peripheral blood, taken in a trial of Ad26.COV2.S vaccine versus placebo. The receptors stem from a person between 18 and 60 years old who received the Ad26.COV2.S COVID-19 vaccine or a placebo.

This sequence joins TRBV19 and TRBJ1-6, with D perhaps TRBD1 (5 bases). Germline V gene sequence: CDR1 LNHDA, CDR2 SQIVND (reference sequence). The ends were cut back, 9 bases at V and 10 bases at J, with 22 bases in the middle. The CDR3 sequence is 15 residues long. This CDR3 is CASTPWGLLGSPLHF. The DNA for the CDR3 is TGTGCCAGCACCCCTTGGGGACTCCTGGGCTCACCCCTCCACTTT.

The chain employs TRBV4-1 and TRBJ2-2; D may match TRBD1 or TRBD2 (5 bases each). Germline V gene sequence: CDR1 MGHRA, CDR2 YSYEKL. This CDR3 has 15 amino acids. V gave up 0 bases and J gave up 7 bases, with 12 bases separating them. CDR3 sequence: CASSQDRRGVGELFF. As DNA, the CDR3 is TGCGCCAGCAGCCAAGACAGAAGGGGAGTCGGGGAGCTGTTTTTT.

The V gene is TRBV7-2, the J gene TRBJ1-2; D may be TRBD1 (6 bases). Germline CDR1 and CDR2: SGHTA and FQGNSA. This CDR3 region has 14 residues. V lost 4 bases, J lost 7 bases, and 16 bases lay in between. CDR3 in DNA: TGTGCCAGCAGCTCCCAGGGGAATCCAGGTGGCTACACCTTC. It encodes CASSSQGNPGGYTF.

The genes are TRBV6-5 and TRBJ1-1; D not resolved. The CDR3 runs to 13 residues. Germline V lookup: CDR1 MNHEY, CDR2 SVGAGI. The germline V and J ends were trimmed by 6 bases and 3 bases, with 11 bases remaining between them. The CDR3 is CASRQTQDTEAFF. The CDR3, as DNA: TGTGCCAGCAGGCAGACCCAGGACACTGAAGCTTTCTTT.

The chain recombines TRBV5-1 with TRBJ2-1; TRBD1 is a possible D gene (6 bases). The CDR3 has 16 residues. CDR1 and CDR2 (germline): SGHRS, YFSETQ. Between the trimmed V and J ends, which lost 3 bases and 2 bases, there was a span of 15 bases. The CDR3 here is CASSSTGQGTYNEQFF. The DNA for the CDR3 is TGCGCCAGCAGCTCTACGGGGCAGGGGACCTACAATGAGCAGTTCTTC.

This clone was detected once. The rearrangement joins TRBV6-5 to TRBJ2-5; 8 bases agree with TRBD2. The CDR3 has 15 amino acids. Unmatched junction bases numbered 2, after V lost 0 bases and J lost 2 bases. Germline CDR1 is MNHEY and CDR2 is SVGAGI. The CDR3 sequence is CASSYSQREQETQYF. The CDR3 nucleotides read TGTGCCAGCAGTTACTCACAGCGGGAGCAAGAGACCCAGTACTTC.

The chain employs TRBV2 and TRBJ2-7; D is possibly TRBD1 (5 bases). CDR3 length: 16 residues. The germline CDR1 and CDR2 sequences are SNHLY and FYNNEI. Trimming left V 4 bases short and J 0 bases short, with 16 bases between. The DNA for the CDR3 is TGTGCCAGCAGTGGCACAGGAACCATCAGCTCCTACGAGCAGTACTTC. Its translation: CASSGTGTISSYEQYF.

The rearrangement links TRBV2 to TRBJ2-3; a possible D gene is TRBD2 (5 bases). From germline, CDR1 is SNHLY and CDR2 FYNNEI. This CDR3 contains 11 residues. Trimming took off 4 bases at V and 7 bases at J, with 6 bases between the two ends. CDR3 region: CASSGENTQYF. In DNA form, the CDR3 reads TGTGCCAGCAGTGGGGAGAATACGCAGTATTTT.

This clone was observed once. The V and J genes are TRBV19 and TRBJ2-1, with TRBD1 identical over 9 bases. The trim removed 6 bases at V and 6 bases at J, leaving 3 bases unmatched. The CDR3 has 13 amino acids. CDR1 is LNHDA, CDR2 SQIVND, per germline (reference sequence). Here the CDR3 DNA reads TGTGCCAGTAGGTTGACAGGGGGCAATGAGCAGTTCTTC. Translated, it gives CASRLTGGNEQFF.

V usage is TRBV7-9 and J usage is TRBJ1-4, with 8 bases matching TRBD1. Germline V CDR1 and CDR2: SEHNR, FQNEAQ (reference sequence). The CDR3 runs 15 residues. The V gene end was trimmed by 1 base and the J gene end by 6 bases; junction bases not matched to a gene: 4. The CDR3 DNA is TGTGCCAGCAGCTTAGGGACAGGGACTTATGAAAAACTGTTTTTT. This codes for CASSLGTGTYEKLFF.

Details on this clone: This specimen includes other DNA sequences encoding the same CDR3. The chain carries TRBV3-1 (or the pseudogene TRBV3-2) and TRBJ2-5; 15 bases fit TRBD2. The CDR3 loop spans 16 amino acids. Germline CDR1 is LGHDT and CDR2 is YNNKEL (reference sequence). V lost 6 bases to trimming and J lost 1 base; unmatched junction nucleotides: 3. The CDR3 spells CASSQGLAGGQETQYF. DNA for the CDR3: TGTGCCAGCAGTCAGGGACTAGCGGGGGGCCAAGAGACCCAGTACTTC.

The rearrangement joins TRBV11-2 to TRBJ1-1; D ambiguous. Germline loops: CDR1 SGHAT, CDR2 FQNNGV. The V and J ends lost 6 bases and 3 bases respectively, with 11 bases between them. The CDR3 covers 13 residues. The CDR3 DNA is TGTGCCAGCAGTACCTCCCGGGACACTGAAGCTTTCTTT. This encodes CASSTSRDTEAFF.

The chain recombines TRBV5-6 with TRBJ1-1, with D tentatively TRBD1 (6 bases). The CDR3 is made up of 15 amino acids. Trimming shortened V by 3 bases and J by 0 bases, and 12 bases separated the two germline ends. The germline gives CDR1 SGHDT, CDR2 YYEEEE. CDR3: CASSSRDTLNTEAFF. In nucleotides, the CDR3 is TGTGCCAGCAGCTCCCGGGACACTTTGAACACTGAAGCTTTCTTT.

The CDR3 spells CASSGYRGTEAFF. The CDR3 coding sequence is TGTGCCAGCAGCGGTTACAGGGGCACTGAAGCTTTCTTT. The V gene is TRBV5-6, the J gene TRBJ1-1; TRBD1 aligns across 7 bases. The CDR3 has 13 amino acids. Germline V gives CDR1 SGHDT, CDR2 YYEEEE. J lost 4 bases, V lost 4 bases, and 4 bases had no gene match.

V usage is TRBV2 and J usage is TRBJ1-5; no clear D. Trimming stripped 5 bases from V and 0 bases from J, with 8 bases between. The CDR3 extends over 14 amino acids. CDR1 is SNHLY and CDR2 is FYNNEI in the germline V gene. The CDR3 loop reads CASSSVVSNQPQHF. CDR3 nucleotides: TGTGCCAGCAGTTCTGTGGTTAGCAATCAGCCCCAGCATTTT.

With regard to this clone: Within the sample, other DNA sequences also encode this same CDR3. V usage is TRBV5-1 and J usage is TRBJ2-3; no firm D call. The CDR3 consists of 13 residues. Germline-derived CDR1 and CDR2 are SGHRS and YFSETQ. The V and J ends lost 2 bases and 1 base respectively, with 5 bases between them. CDR3 nucleotides: TGCGCCAGCAGCTTCCAAGGCACAGATACGCAGTATTTT. Its translation: CASSFQGTDTQYF.

The chain combines TRBV27 with TRBJ2-1; the match to TRBD2 covers 14 bases. The germline gives CDR1 MNHEY, CDR2 SMNVEV (reference sequence). Trimming cost V 5 bases and J 7 bases; bases outside gene matches: 13. The CDR3 contains 18 residues. The CDR3 nucleotides are TGTGCCAGCAGTAGATGGACTAGCGGGAGGCGTGAAGGTAATGAGCAGTTCTTC. Its translation: CASSRWTSGRREGNEQFF.

The chain carries TRBV7-9 and TRBJ2-7; TRBD2 agrees at 7 bases. Trimming at V came to 5 bases and at J to 6 bases, leaving 10 bases not matched to a gene. The CDR3 runs 14 residues. CDR1 and CDR2 from the germline V gene are SEHNR and FQNEAQ (reference sequence). CDR3 bases: TGTGCCAGCAGCCTTCCGGGACTACCTGGCGAGCAGTACTTC. As protein: CASSLPGLPGEQYF.

V gene TRBV14 combines with J gene TRBJ1-2, with D tentatively TRBD1 (5 bases). This CDR3 spans 13 amino acids. Trimming took 2 bases from V and 8 from J, leaving 12 bases between them. The V gene's germline CDR1 is SGHDN and CDR2 FVKESK. This chain's CDR3 is CASSQIAWGGYTF. The DNA for the CDR3 is TGTGCCAGCAGCCAAATAGCCTGGGGGGGCTACACCTTC.

Of note for this clone: The sample has other DNA sequences that encode this CDR3 too. The chain uses TRBV19 and TRBJ2-1; the match to TRBD2 covers 12 bases. J gave up 7 bases and V 4 bases, and 5 bases lay outside the gene matches. Germline-derived CDR1 and CDR2 are LNHDA and SQIVND (reference sequence). CDR3 length: 15 residues. The CDR3 here is CASSTGTSGYNEQFF. The CDR3 bases are TGTGCCAGTAGTACCGGGACTAGCGGGTATAATGAGCAGTTCTTC.

The V call is TRBV6-5, the J call TRBJ1-2, with D maybe TRBD1 (6 bases). Germline CDR1 is MNHEY and CDR2 is SVGAGI. The CDR3 length is 15 residues. V shed 6 bases and J shed 7 bases, with 21 bases lying between them. The CDR3 protein is CASRPPLDRIRGYTF. The CDR3 DNA is TGTGCCAGCAGACCTCCCCTGGACAGAATTCGTGGCTACACCTTC.

V and J are TRBV12-3 or TRBV12-4 and TRBJ2-5; no clear D gene. V gave up 1 base and J gave up 4 bases, with 1 base separating them. The CDR3 contains 11 residues. The CDR3 DNA is TGTGCCAGCAGTTTAGTAGAGACCCAGTACTTC. Protein sequence: CASSLVETQYF.

This sequence joins TRBV19 and TRBJ1-5, with 8 bases identical to TRBD1. Germline CDR1 reads LNHDA; CDR2 reads SQIVND (reference sequence). This CDR3 spans 17 amino acids. V dropped 5 bases and J dropped 2; count of bases not matched to a gene: 11. The CDR3 DNA follows: TGTGCCAGTAGTCGCCAGCAGGGGGCGCAAGGCAATCAGCCCCAGCATTTT. Residues: CASSRQQGAQGNQPQHF.

The chain is built from TRBV5-1 and TRBJ2-6; D ambiguous. Germline CDR1 and CDR2: SGHRS and YFSETQ. Trimming pared 1 base from V and 0 bases from J, leaving 5 bases between. This CDR3 comprises 15 residues. CDR3 amino acids: CASSLKPSGANVLTF. CDR3 sequence (DNA): TGCGCCAGCAGCTTGAAACCCTCTGGGGCCAACGTCCTGACTTTC.

This clone appeared a single time. The chain links TRBV6-5 to TRBJ2-7; 13 nucleotides line up with TRBD2. The CDR3 consists of 16 residues. J was trimmed by 4 bases and V by 4 bases; bases with no gene match: 7. Looked up from germline, CDR1 is MNHEY and CDR2 is SVGAGI. This CDR3 is CASSFRTSGGRYEQYF. The DNA of the CDR3 is TGTGCCAGCAGTTTTCGGACTAGCGGGGGACGGTACGAGCAGTACTTC.

J is TRBJ1-2 and V is TRBV5-1; D perhaps matches TRBD1 (6 bases). Trimming pared 1 base from V and 8 bases from J, leaving 18 bases between. The germline V gene encodes CDR1 SGHRS and CDR2 YFSETQ. The CDR3 loop spans 15 amino acids. Written as DNA, the CDR3 is TGCGCCAGCAGCTTGTATGGCAGGGGAGTGCAGGGCTACACCTTC. Translated, it gives CASSLYGRGVQGYTF.

Here the CDR3 DNA reads TGTGCCAGCAGCGTAGAAAGGGGAAACACTGAAGCTTTCTTT. Amino acid sequence: CASSVERGNTEAFF. This chain connects TRBV9 to TRBJ1-1, with D maybe TRBD1 (5 bases). The CDR3 length is 14 residues. V dropped 0 bases and J dropped 2 bases, with 8 bases sitting between them. In germline, CDR1 is SGDLS, CDR2 YYNGEE. The full variable domain, completed using reference TRBV9 and TRBJ1-1, is DSGVTQTPKHLITATGQRVTLRCSPRSGDLSVYWYQQSLDQGLQFLIQYYNGEERAKGNILERFSAQQFPDLHSELNLSSLELGDSALYFCASSVERGNTEAFFGQGTRLTVV.

V and J are TRBV12-3 or TRBV12-4 and TRBJ2-7; D is unclear. Trimming stripped 3 bases from V and 3 bases from J, with 9 bases between. The CDR3 is 13 residues long. In DNA, the CDR3 is TGTGCCAGCAGTTTGGCGCAGCTCTACGAGCAGTACTTC. Translating it yields CASSLAQLYEQYF.